These T cell receptor beta chains were read from a single sample in a study of cytomegalovirus exposure and HLA in healthy donors. Sequenced by immunoSEQ multiplex PCR; TCRdb stores in-frame clones only, minus some. Among about 200,000 clones listed, 60% to 85% were seen once. The sequenced material came from PBMCs. The receptors shown here come from a girl aged 10 to 17 in good health and CMV-seropositive. CDR3s include the opening cysteine and the closing phenylalanine or tryptophan. D genes are given only for firm matches. Some rows have no size entry. The others give once, few or many, or a class for an expanded clone.

clone size: NA
D gene: TRBD2
V gene: TRBV6-6
J gene: TRBJ2-7
CDR3 protein: CASHVERDHDYEQYF
CDR3 DNA: TGTGCCAGCCATGTAGAGCGGGATCACGACTACGAGCAGTACTTC

clone size: NA
D gene: NA
V gene: TRBV6-5
J gene: TRBJ1-5
CDR3 protein: CASRRVNSNQPQHF
CDR3 DNA: TGTGCCAGCAGACGGGTGAATAGCAATCAGCCCCAGCATTTT

clone size: NA
D gene: NA
V gene: TRBV20-1
J gene: TRBJ2-7
CDR3 protein: CSAPSSHEQYF
CDR3 DNA: TGCAGTGCTCCATCATCCCACGAGCAGTACTTC

clone size: NA
D gene: NA
V gene: TRBV5-1
J gene: TRBJ1-1
CDR3 protein: CASTLGGFTEAFF
CDR3 DNA: TGCGCCAGCACCCTGGGGGGATTCACTGAAGCTTTCTTT

clone size: NA
D gene: NA
V gene: TRBV9
J gene: TRBJ1-1
CDR3 protein: CASSVLQGTEAFF
CDR3 DNA: TGTGCCAGCAGCGTGCTACAGGGCACTGAAGCTTTCTTT

clone size: NA
D gene: TRBD1
V gene: TRBV5-8
J gene: TRBJ2-5
CDR3 protein: CASSSRQGRGWETQYF
CDR3 DNA: TGTGCCAGCAGCTCACGACAGGGTAGAGGTTGGGAGACCCAGTACTTC

clone size: NA
D gene: TRBD1
V gene: TRBV10-3
J gene: TRBJ2-7
CDR3 protein: CAISERDRTYEQYF
CDR3 DNA: TGTGCCATCAGTGAGAGGGACAGAACCTACGAGCAGTACTTC

clone size: NA
D gene: NA
V gene: TRBV7-2
J gene: TRBJ2-3
CDR3 protein: CASSNMGGPGDTQYF
CDR3 DNA: TGTGCCAGCAGCAACATGGGGGGGCCCGGGGATACGCAGTATTTT

clone size: NA
D gene: TRBD1
V gene: TRBV4-1
J gene: TRBJ1-3
CDR3 protein: CASSQMGQLAGNTIYF
CDR3 DNA: TGCGCCAGCAGCCAAATGGGACAGTTGGCTGGAAACACCATATATTTT

clone size: NA
D gene: TRBD1
V gene: TRBV10-3
J gene: TRBJ1-2
CDR3 protein: CAITETGGGYGYTF
CDR3 DNA: TGTGCCATCACCGAGACAGGGGGAGGGTATGGCTACACCTTC

clone size: NA
D gene: NA
V gene: TRBV7-2
J gene: TRBJ2-5
CDR3 protein: CASSLGRVALQETQYF
CDR3 DNA: TGTGCCAGCAGCTTAGGCAGGGTGGCCCTCCAAGAGACCCAGTACTTC

clone size: NA
D gene: NA
V gene: TRBV19
J gene: TRBJ1-6
CDR3 protein: CASSIKVGTPSGSPLHF
CDR3 DNA: TGTGCCAGTAGTATTAAGGTCGGGACACCCAGCGGTTCACCCCTCCACTTT

clone size: NA
D gene: NA
V gene: TRBV6-5
J gene: TRBJ2-2
CDR3 protein: CASSYRRTNTGELFF
CDR3 DNA: TGTGCCAGCAGTTACCGCAGGACGAACACCGGGGAGCTGTTTTTT

clone size: once
D gene: TRBD2
V gene: TRBV28
J gene: TRBJ2-3
CDR3 protein: CASSPRVTSGSSTDTQYF
CDR3 DNA: TGTGCCAGCAGTCCGCGGGTCACTAGCGGGTCTAGCACAGATACGCAGTATTTT

clone size: NA
D gene: NA
V gene: TRBV19
J gene: TRBJ1-2
CDR3 protein: CASSISADRNYGYTF
CDR3 DNA: TGTGCCAGTAGTATATCCGCAGATCGTAACTATGGCTACACCTTC

clone size: NA
D gene: TRBD2
V gene: TRBV7-7
J gene: TRBJ2-3
CDR3 protein: CASSLTGGQADTQYF
CDR3 DNA: TGTGCCAGCAGCTTAACGGGGGGGCAGGCAGATACGCAGTATTTT

clone size: NA
D gene: TRBD1
V gene: TRBV10-3
J gene: TRBJ1-1
CDR3 protein: CAIKPGGFSTEAFF
CDR3 DNA: TGTGCCATCAAGCCAGGGGGCTTCAGCACTGAAGCTTTCTTT

clone size: NA
D gene: TRBD2
V gene: TRBV2
J gene: TRBJ2-5
CDR3 protein: CASSDLGAGDQETQYF
CDR3 DNA: TGTGCCAGCAGTGATCTGGGAGCGGGGGACCAAGAGACCCAGTACTTC

clone size: NA
D gene: TRBD1
V gene: TRBV7-8
J gene: TRBJ2-5
CDR3 protein: CASSPGTGEQGTQYF
CDR3 DNA: TGTGCCAGCAGCCCCGGGACAGGTGAACAAGGGACCCAGTACTTC

clone size: few
D gene: NA
V gene: TRBV5-1
J gene: TRBJ2-1
CDR3 protein: CASSLAPGTGLGVQFF
CDR3 DNA: TGCGCCAGCAGCTTGGCCCCAGGGACTGGGCTAGGTGTGCAGTTCTTC

clone size: NA
D gene: TRBD1
V gene: TRBV7-9
J gene: TRBJ1-4
CDR3 protein: CASSLPTGTNEKLFF
CDR3 DNA: TGTGCCAGCAGCTTACCGACAGGGACTAATGAAAAACTGTTTTTT

clone size: NA
D gene: NA
V gene: TRBV5-1
J gene: TRBJ2-7
CDR3 protein: CASSLPKTSSYEQYF
CDR3 DNA: TGCGCCAGCAGCTTGCCTAAGACTAGCTCCTACGAGCAGTACTTC

clone size: NA
D gene: TRBD1
V gene: TRBV6-6
J gene: TRBJ1-2
CDR3 protein: CAILPSTGGGGYTF
CDR3 DNA: TGTGCCATTCTGCCGTCGACAGGGGGTGGTGGCTACACCTTC

clone size: few
D gene: TRBD2
V gene: TRBV19
J gene: TRBJ2-7
CDR3 protein: CASSIGLAGGYEQYF
CDR3 DNA: TGTGCCAGTAGTATCGGACTAGCGGGGGGATACGAGCAGTACTTC

clone size: once
D gene: TRBD1
V gene: TRBV13
J gene: TRBJ1-3
CDR3 protein: CASSLRTGGLGGNTIYF
CDR3 DNA: TGTGCCAGCAGCCTCAGGACAGGGGGCCTCGGTGGAAACACCATATATTTT

clone size: NA
D gene: NA
V gene: TRBV6-1
J gene: TRBJ2-7
CDR3 protein: CASISPGVYEQYF
CDR3 DNA: TGTGCCAGCATCTCGCCGGGGGTTTACGAGCAGTACTTC

clone size: few
D gene: TRBD1
V gene: TRBV6-1
J gene: TRBJ1-2
CDR3 protein: CASYRGGRGYTF
CDR3 DNA: TGTGCCAGTTACAGGGGAGGCAGAGGCTACACCTTC

clone size: NA
D gene: TRBD1
V gene: TRBV7-8
J gene: TRBJ1-4
CDR3 protein: CASSHQDRVDEKLFF
CDR3 DNA: TGTGCCAGCAGCCACCAAGACAGGGTGGATGAAAAACTGTTTTTT

clone size: NA
D gene: TRBD2
V gene: TRBV7-7
J gene: TRBJ2-1
CDR3 protein: CASSPTSGGADEQFF
CDR3 DNA: TGTGCCAGCAGCCCGACTAGCGGGGGGGCCGATGAGCAGTTCTTC

clone size: NA
D gene: NA
V gene: TRBV4-3
J gene: TRBJ2-5
CDR3 protein: CASSQDSVRFQTQYF
CDR3 DNA: TGCGCCAGCAGCCAAGACTCGGTCCGGTTCCAGACCCAGTACTTC

clone size: NA
D gene: TRBD1
V gene: TRBV6-6
J gene: TRBJ2-2
CDR3 protein: CASSDTGGNTGELFF
CDR3 DNA: TGTGCCAGCAGTGATACAGGGGGGAACACCGGGGAGCTGTTTTTT

clone size: NA
D gene: NA
V gene: TRBV4-1
J gene: TRBJ2-4
CDR3 protein: CASSQGPLRGAAKNIQYF
CDR3 DNA: TGCGCCAGCAGCCAGGGTCCTCTCAGGGGGGCGGCCAAAAACATTCAGTACTTC

clone size: few
D gene: TRBD2
V gene: TRBV2
J gene: TRBJ2-7
CDR3 protein: CASETTGGEQYF
CDR3 DNA: TGTGCCAGCGAGACTACCGGGGGGGAGCAGTACTTC

clone size: NA
D gene: NA
V gene: TRBV4-1
J gene: TRBJ1-1
CDR3 protein: CASSHSGQLNTEAFF
CDR3 DNA: TGCGCCAGCAGCCATTCAGGACAGCTGAACACTGAAGCTTTCTTT

clone size: NA
D gene: NA
V gene: TRBV7-9
J gene: TRBJ2-7
CDR3 protein: CASSPGHAEQYF
CDR3 DNA: TGTGCCAGCAGTCCCGGACATGCGGAGCAGTACTTC

clone size: NA
D gene: NA
V gene: TRBV7-2
J gene: TRBJ1-5
CDR3 protein: CASSFEVTGNQPQHF
CDR3 DNA: TGTGCCAGCAGCTTCGAGGTTACTGGCAATCAGCCCCAGCATTTT

clone size: once
D gene: TRBD1
V gene: TRBV7-6
J gene: TRBJ2-2
CDR3 protein: CASSFVPGTGLPGELFF
CDR3 DNA: TGTGCCAGCAGCTTCGTCCCCGGGACAGGCCTTCCCGGGGAGCTGTTTTTT

clone size: NA
D gene: NA
V gene: TRBV18
J gene: TRBJ1-5
CDR3 protein: CASSPSRFNQPQHF
CDR3 DNA: TGTGCCAGCTCACCGAGCCGTTTCAATCAGCCCCAGCATTTT

clone size: NA
D gene: NA
V gene: TRBV7-2
J gene: TRBJ2-5
CDR3 protein: CASSLRYSGETQYF
CDR3 DNA: TGTGCCAGCAGCTTAAGGTACTCCGGGGAGACCCAGTACTTC

clone size: few
D gene: NA
V gene: TRBV4-1
J gene: TRBJ1-2
CDR3 protein: CASSAMDTFGGYTF
CDR3 DNA: TGCGCCAGCAGCGCTATGGACACCTTCGGGGGCTACACCTTC

clone size: few
D gene: TRBD1
V gene: TRBV4-2
J gene: TRBJ1-6
CDR3 protein: CASSQEPGQENSPLHF
CDR3 DNA: TGTGCCAGCAGCCAAGAACCGGGACAGGAAAATTCACCCCTCCACTTT

clone size: NA
D gene: NA
V gene: TRBV4-1
J gene: TRBJ2-3
CDR3 protein: CASSQDERDTQYF
CDR3 DNA: TGCGCCAGCAGCCAAGACGAGAGGGATACGCAGTATTTT

clone size: NA
D gene: NA
V gene: TRBV6-4
J gene: TRBJ2-3
CDR3 protein: CASSVDTQYF
CDR3 DNA: TGTGCCAGCAGCGTAGATACGCAGTATTTT

clone size: NA
D gene: TRBD2
V gene: TRBV5-1
J gene: TRBJ2-7
CDR3 protein: CASSLGSGGASYEQYF
CDR3 DNA: TGCGCCAGCAGCTTGGGAAGCGGGGGGGCCTCCTACGAGCAGTACTTC

clone size: NA
D gene: NA
V gene: TRBV11-2
J gene: TRBJ2-7
CDR3 protein: CASSPRDRAYEQYF
CDR3 DNA: TGTGCCAGCAGCCCGCGGGACCGGGCCTACGAGCAGTACTTC

clone size: NA
D gene: NA
V gene: TRBV5-1
J gene: TRBJ1-2
CDR3 protein: CASSQDSTYGYTF
CDR3 DNA: TGCGCCAGCAGCCAAGACAGCACCTATGGCTACACCTTC

clone size: few
D gene: TRBD1
V gene: TRBV19
J gene: TRBJ2-7
CDR3 protein: CASSPGQGFEQYF
CDR3 DNA: TGTGCCAGTAGTCCAGGACAGGGTTTCGAGCAGTACTTC

clone size: NA
D gene: TRBD2
V gene: TRBV25-1
J gene: TRBJ2-1
CDR3 protein: CASSLAGSSYNEQFF
CDR3 DNA: TGTGCCAGCAGTTTAGCGGGGAGCTCCTACAATGAGCAGTTCTTC

clone size: few
D gene: TRBD1
V gene: TRBV4-2
J gene: TRBJ2-5
CDR3 protein: CASSQDRGSQETQYF
CDR3 DNA: TGTGCCAGCAGCCAGGACAGGGGATCTCAAGAGACCCAGTACTTC

clone size: NA
D gene: NA
V gene: TRBV9
J gene: TRBJ1-1
CDR3 protein: CASSVGGGTTEAFF
CDR3 DNA: TGTGCCAGCAGCGTAGGGGGGGGGACGACTGAAGCTTTCTTT

clone size: few
D gene: TRBD1
V gene: TRBV19
J gene: TRBJ1-4
CDR3 protein: CARGQVGIVEKLFF
CDR3 DNA: TGTGCCAGAGGACAGGTAGGTATAGTGGAAAAACTGTTTTTT

clone size: NA
D gene: TRBD2
V gene: TRBV27
J gene: TRBJ2-3
CDR3 protein: CASRPTSGGRDTQYF
CDR3 DNA: TGTGCCAGCAGACCGACTAGCGGGGGGAGGGATACGCAGTATTTT